These 26 T cell receptor beta chains came from one sample sequenced in a study of kidney transplant recipient with SARS-CoV-2 infection. Each CDR3 protein gets one entry after TCRdb re-called the reads with MiXCR. The table shows fewer than 250,000 distinct CDR3 sequences, with 25% to 35% occurring only once. This specimen was a blood sample, taken at baseline and on roughly day 110 from a kidney transplant recipient. These receptor sequences come from a male patient in his thirties who had COVID-19 and was a kidney transplant recipient. Certain T cells may be donor cells from the graft.

In the case of this clonotype: A much larger clone lies a single base off, so this may be a read error. The chain carries TRBV18 and TRBJ2-2; TRBD2 agrees at 9 bases. This CDR3 comprises 15 residues. Germline V gene lookup returns CDR1 KGHSH and CDR2 LQKENI. The CDR3: CASRFSGGATRELFF. DNA of the CDR3: TGTGCCAGCCGATTTAGCGGGGGAGCCACCAGGGAGCTGTTTTTT.

In its sample, this clonotype was seen a few times. Being one base from a much bigger clone, this may be a read error. The chain combines TRBV24-1 with TRBJ1-2; D not certain. The CDR3 has 17 amino acids. Germline CDR1 is KGHDR and CDR2 is SFDVKD. The CDR3 here is CAASHRYSTRKTYGYTF. In DNA form, the CDR3 reads TGTGCCGCCAGTCACCGGTATAGTACCAGAAAGACCTATGGCTACACCTTC.

A few counts support this clonotype. The rearrangement links TRBV20-1 to TRBJ2-1; D uncertain. CDR3 length: 12 amino acids. The V end lost 0 bases, the J end lost 8 bases, and 8 bases lay between the germline ends. Looked up from germline, CDR1 is DFQATT and CDR2 is SNEGSKA (reference sequence). CDR3 in amino acids: CSARETVDEQFF. The CDR3 bases are TGCAGTGCTAGAGAGACGGTCGATGAGCAGTTCTTC.

This clonotype was found many times. The chain is built from TRBV6-2 or TRBV6-3 and TRBJ2-7, with TRBD2 matching over 10 bases. The CDR3 totals 16 residues. Germline CDR1 and CDR2: MNHEY and SVGEGT. Trimming at V came to 6 bases and at J to 4 bases, leaving 12 bases not matched to a gene. The CDR3 loop is CASRKEAGGLWYEQYF. CDR3 nucleotides: TGTGCCAGCAGAAAAGAAGCGGGGGGGCTCTGGTACGAGCAGTACTTC.

CDR3 sequence: CASGCSRLQGKTYGYTF. Here the CDR3 DNA reads TGTGCTAGTGGTTGTTCACGTTTGCAGGGAAAGACCTATGGCTACACCTTC. The genes are TRBV12-5 and TRBJ1-2, with D possibly matching TRBD1 (5 bases). The V end lost 4 bases, the J end lost 4 bases, and 22 bases lay between the germline ends. The CDR3 covers 17 residues. Germline V gene data show CDR1 as LGHNT and CDR2 as FRNRAP.

This clonotype has a single count. Just one base apart from a much larger clone, this may be a read error. V gene TRBV7-8 combines with J gene TRBJ1-2; D remains ambiguous. The CDR3 length is 17 residues. Germline loops: CDR1 SGHVS, CDR2 FQNEAQ. CDR3 in amino acids: CAGSQVWFTRKTYGYTF. CDR3 nucleotides: TGTGCCGGCAGCCAGGTGTGGTTTACCCGAAAGACCTATGGCTACACCTTC.

The chain uses TRBV8-2 and TRBJ1-2. TRBV8-2 is a recognized pseudogene. The CDR3 length is 16 residues. This CDR3 is CGSKRRDGRKTYGYTF. CDR3 coding DNA: TGTGGCAGTAAGAGGCGTGATGGCCGAAAGACCTATGGCTACACCTTC.

This clonotype showed up many times. The chain combines TRBV6-5 with TRBJ2-2; the D is unclear. The length of the CDR3 is 14 residues. Trimming left V 4 bases short and J 1 base short, with 7 bases between. CDR1 MNHEY and CDR2 SVGAGI come from the germline V gene. This chain's CDR3 is CASSSRRNTGELFF. CDR3 nucleotide sequence: TGTGCCAGCAGTTCCAGGAGGAACACCGGGGAGCTGTTTTTT.

This clonotype has ten or more counts. The chain couples TRBV15 to TRBJ1-2, with D uncertain. From germline, CDR1 is LNHNV and CDR2 YYDKDF (reference sequence). The CDR3 runs 17 residues. V lost 5 bases, J lost 4 bases, and 23 bases lay in between. CDR3 bases: TGTGCCACCAGCTTGGGTCAAAGGTGTGGAAAGACCTATGGCTACACCTTC. Its translation is CATSLGQRCGKTYGYTF.

About this clonotype itself: A much larger clone lies a single base off, so this may be a read error. J is TRBJ2-3 and V is TRBV6-5; TRBD2 might be the D (5 bases). Trimming pared 10 bases from V and 0 bases from J, leaving 17 bases between. Looked up from germline, CDR1 is MNHEY and CDR2 is SVGAGI. This CDR3 is 15 amino acids long. In DNA, the CDR3 is TGTGCCATATCTGCGAGGGCAGCGAGCACAGATACGCAGTATTTT. Translated, it gives CAISARAASTDTQYF.

There are many counts of this clonotype. V and J are TRBV7-3 and TRBJ2-3; 10 bases are shared with TRBD1. Germline CDR1 SGHTA, CDR2 FQGTGA. V lost 5 bases to trimming and J lost 2 bases; unmatched junction nucleotides: 4. The CDR3 length is 15 residues. CDR3 nucleotide sequence: TGTGCCAGCAGCCGCGGACAGGGGGTCACAGATACGCAGTATTTT. Translation: CASSRGQGVTDTQYF.

This clonotype has a handful of counts. The CDR3 nucleotides read TGTGCCAGCAGCTTAGTTGGAACACAAGAGACCCAGTACTTC. This gives the protein CASSLVGTQETQYF. The rearrangement uses TRBV7-2 and TRBJ2-5, with no clear D. The CDR3 spans 14 residues. Germline CDR1 and CDR2: SGHTA and FQGNSA. The V end lost 1 base, the J end lost 2 bases, and 8 bases lay between the germline ends.

There are many counts of this clonotype. The rearrangement uses TRBV2 and TRBJ1-1; a weak D match, TRBD1 (5 bases). The germline CDR1 and CDR2 sequences are SNHLY and FYNNEI. CDR3 size: 12 residues. V dropped 7 bases and J dropped 2 bases, with 8 bases sitting between them. The CDR3 region has the DNA TGTGCCAGCATGACAGTTAACACTGAAGCTTTCTTT. Amino acids: CASMTVNTEAFF. Full variable domain (outside the CDR3, taken from reference TRBV2 and TRBJ1-1): EPEVTQTPSHQVTQMGQEVILRCVPISNHLYFYWYRQILGQKVEFLVSFYNNEISEKSEIFDDQFSVERPDGSNFTLKIRSTKLEDSAMYFCASMTVNTEAFFGQGTRLTVV.

A note on this clonotype: Being one base from a much bigger clone, this may be a read error. The chain employs TRBV11-1 and TRBJ1-2; the D is unclear. Deletions cut 5 bases from V and 4 bases from J, with 23 bases between. CDR3 size: 17 residues. The V gene's germline CDR1 is SGHAT and CDR2 FQDESV (reference sequence). CDR3 sequence (DNA): TGTGCCAGCAGCGATTGTGGTGAGGCTGGAAAGACCTATGGCTACACCTTC. Its translation: CASSDCGEAGKTYGYTF. Full variable domain (remainder filled in from reference TRBV11-1 and TRBJ1-2): EAEVAQSPRYKITEKSQAVAFWCDPISGHATLYWYRQILGQGPELLVQFQDESVVDDSQLPKDRFSAERLKGVDSTLKIQPAELGDSAMYLCASSDCGEAGKTYGYTFGSGTRLTVV.

This clonotype was recorded many times. The V gene is TRBV7-6, the J gene TRBJ2-5, with 7 bases identical to TRBD2. The CDR3 has 15 amino acids. V trimming: 4 bases; J trimming: 2 bases; junction bases outside the gene matches: 7. CDR1 is SGHVS and CDR2 is FNYEAQ in the germline V gene. CDR3 DNA sequence: TGTGCCAGCAGCTCGCAGGGAGGGGTTCAAGAGACCCAGTACTTC. Amino acid sequence: CASSSQGGVQETQYF.

This clonotype was detected ten times or more. The chain employs TRBV6-5 and TRBJ2-4, with D maybe TRBD2 (5 bases). Per the germline V gene, CDR1 is MNHEY and CDR2 is SVGAGI. This CDR3 is 16 amino acids long. V lost 5 bases, J lost 1 base, and 15 bases lay in between. The CDR3 coding sequence is TGTGCCAGCAGTCTCGGGTCCCCGGGGGCCAAAAACATTCAGTACTTC. It translates to CASSLGSPGAKNIQYF.

At least ten counts were recorded for this clonotype. The chain combines TRBV19 with TRBJ1-1; 9 nucleotides match TRBD1. The CDR3 contains 13 residues. CDR1 and CDR2 from the germline V gene are LNHDA and SQIVND (reference sequence). The V segment lost 8 bases and the J segment 5 bases; nucleotides outside the gene matches: 6. The CDR3 nucleotides read TGTGCCAGTCGGACAGGGGCAGGGACTGAAGCTTTCTTT. Translating gives CASRTGAGTEAFF. Together with reference TRBV19 and TRBJ1-1, the CDR3 gives the full variable domain: DGGITQSPKYLFRKEGQNVTLSCEQNLNHDAMYWYRQDPGQGLRLIYYSQIVNDFQKGDIAEGYSVSREKKESFPLTVTSAQKNPTAFYLCASRTGAGTEAFFGQGTRLTVV.

The chain has TRBV20-1 and TRBJ2-3; 12 nucleotides agree with TRBD2. J lost 6 bases, V lost 6 bases, and 4 bases had no gene match. The CDR3 sequence is 13 residues long. CDR1 and CDR2 from the germline V gene are DFQATT and SNEGSKA (reference sequence). CDR3: CSAGLAGRDTQYF. Here the CDR3 DNA reads TGCAGTGCAGGACTAGCGGGAAGGGATACGCAGTATTTT.

This clonotype occurred many times. V is TRBV15 and J is TRBJ2-7; D remains unclear. The CDR3 runs to 14 residues. Trimming left V 0 bases short and J 1 base short, with 7 bases between. Looked up from germline, CDR1 is LNHNV and CDR2 is YYDKDF (reference sequence). The CDR3, as DNA: TGTGCCACCAGCAGAGATACGGGTTCCTACGAGCAGTACTTC. It encodes CATSRDTGSYEQYF. Combining the CDR3 with reference TRBV15 and TRBJ2-7 gives the whole variable domain DAMVIQNPRYQVTQFGKPVTLSCSQTLNHNVMYWYQQKSSQAPKLLFHYYDKDFNNEADTPDNFQSRRPNTSFCFLDIRSPGLGDTAMYLCATSRDTGSYEQYFGPGTRLTVT.

This clonotype was picked up many times. The chain is built from TRBV7-2 and TRBJ1-2; 10 nucleotides line up with TRBD1. The V segment lost 2 bases and the J segment 5 bases; nucleotides outside the gene matches: 5. CDR3 size: 15 residues. Germline CDR1 and CDR2: SGHTA and FQGNSA. The CDR3 region is CASSLKTGGGYGYTF. The CDR3 nucleotides read TGTGCCAGCAGCTTAAAGACAGGGGGCGGGTATGGCTACACCTTC.

In regard to this clonotype: A much larger clone differs from this one at a single base, so this may be a read error. The conserved closing phenylalanine or tryptophan is absent in this CDR3, likely reflecting a read error. The chain links TRBV6-9 to TRBJ1-2; D is unclear. This CDR3 comprises 17 residues. Trimming cost V 5 bases and J 4 bases, with 23 bases left between them. CDR1 and CDR2 from the germline V gene are MNHGY and SVAAGI. CDR3 DNA: TGTGCCAGCAGTACTGTTGCGCCTTACGGAAAGACCTATGGCTACACCTCC. Translated: CASSTVAPYGKTYGYTS.

This clonotype occurred a few times. This chain uses TRBV5-6 with TRBJ2-1; weak D call: TRBD2 (6 bases). Trimming shortened V by 2 bases and J by 8 bases, and 17 bases separated the two germline ends. CDR3 length: 15 residues. CDR1 is SGHDT, CDR2 YYEEEE, per germline. The CDR3 DNA sequence: TGTGCCAGCAGCTTCGGTAGCGGAGCTATATATGAGCAGTTCTTC. It is translated as CASSFGSGAIYEQFF.

The chain combines TRBV30 with TRBJ2-7, with a weak D call TRBD1 (5 bases). Trimming left V 3 bases short and J 4 bases short, with 13 bases between. Germline CDR1 GTSNPN, CDR2 SVGIG (reference sequence). This CDR3 contains 13 residues. The CDR3 loop is CAWRGADLYEQYF. The CDR3 region has the DNA TGTGCCTGGAGAGGGGCAGATTTATACGAGCAGTACTTC.

This clonotype has at least ten counts. The J gene is TRBJ1-2, the V gene TRBV8-2. TRBV8-2 is a known pseudogene. The length of the CDR3 is 16 residues. CDR3 coding DNA: TGTGGCAGTGATAACTGTGATAGCCGAAAGACCTATGGCTACACCTTC. Encoded protein: CGSDNCDSRKTYGYTF.

This clonotype was counted once. This sequence may be a read error, since a much larger clone differs from it by one base. This sequence joins TRBV6-1 and TRBJ2-5, with 9 bases lining up with TRBD1. Germline CDR1 MNHNS, CDR2 SASEGT. This CDR3 contains 14 residues. The CDR3 reads CASRTGGSWETRYF. The CDR3 nucleotides are TGTGCCAGCAGGACAGGGGGGTCGTGGGAGACCCGGTACTTC.

The sample holds many counts of this clonotype. V gene TRBV29-1 combines with J gene TRBJ2-1; TRBD2 agrees at 8 bases. Germline V CDR1 and CDR2: SQVTM, ANQGSEA. The trim removed 4 bases at V and 8 bases at J, leaving 13 bases unmatched. This CDR3 contains 15 residues. CDR3 protein: CSVGTSGAHGDEQFF. CDR3 nucleotide sequence: TGCAGCGTTGGCACTAGCGGAGCTCACGGAGATGAGCAGTTCTTC.